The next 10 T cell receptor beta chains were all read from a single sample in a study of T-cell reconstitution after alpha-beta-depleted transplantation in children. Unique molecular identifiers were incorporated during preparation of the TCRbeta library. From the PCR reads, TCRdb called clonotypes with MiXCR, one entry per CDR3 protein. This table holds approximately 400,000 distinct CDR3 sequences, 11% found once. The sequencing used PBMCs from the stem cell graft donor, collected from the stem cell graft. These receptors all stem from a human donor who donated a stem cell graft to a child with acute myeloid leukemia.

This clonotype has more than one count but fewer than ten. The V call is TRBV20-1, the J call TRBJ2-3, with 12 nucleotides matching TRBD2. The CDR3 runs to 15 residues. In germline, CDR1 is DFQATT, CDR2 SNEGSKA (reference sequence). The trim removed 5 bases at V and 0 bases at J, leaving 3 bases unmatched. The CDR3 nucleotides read TGCAGTGCTCTGACTAGCGGGGGAAGCACAGATACGCAGTATTTT. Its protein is CSALTSGGSTDTQYF.

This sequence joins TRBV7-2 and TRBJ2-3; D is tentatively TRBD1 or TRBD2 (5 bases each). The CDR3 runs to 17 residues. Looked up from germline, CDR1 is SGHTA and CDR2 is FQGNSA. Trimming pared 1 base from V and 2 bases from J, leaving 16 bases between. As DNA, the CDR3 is TGTGCCAGCAGCTTAGGGCCGGCCGGGGCTCTCACAGATACGCAGTATTTT. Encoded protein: CASSLGPAGALTDTQYF. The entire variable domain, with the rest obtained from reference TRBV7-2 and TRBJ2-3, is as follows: GAGVSQSPSNKVTEKGKDVELRCDPISGHTALYWYRQSLGQGLEFLIYFQGNSAPDKSGLPSDRFSAERTGGSVSTLTIQRTQQEDSAVYLCASSLGPAGALTDTQYFGPGTRLTVL.

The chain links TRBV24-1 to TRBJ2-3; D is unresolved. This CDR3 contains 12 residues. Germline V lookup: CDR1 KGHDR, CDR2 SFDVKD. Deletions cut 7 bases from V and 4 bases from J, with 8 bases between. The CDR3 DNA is TGTGCCACCAGCTATGGTTCAGATACGCAGTATTTT. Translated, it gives CATSYGSDTQYF.

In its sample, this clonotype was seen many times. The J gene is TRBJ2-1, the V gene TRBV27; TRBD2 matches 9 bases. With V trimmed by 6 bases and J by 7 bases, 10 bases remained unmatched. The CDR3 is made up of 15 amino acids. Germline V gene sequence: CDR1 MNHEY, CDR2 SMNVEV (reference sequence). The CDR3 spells CASRLSLAGNNEQFF. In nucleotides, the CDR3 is TGTGCCAGCAGGTTAAGTCTAGCGGGAAATAATGAGCAGTTCTTC.

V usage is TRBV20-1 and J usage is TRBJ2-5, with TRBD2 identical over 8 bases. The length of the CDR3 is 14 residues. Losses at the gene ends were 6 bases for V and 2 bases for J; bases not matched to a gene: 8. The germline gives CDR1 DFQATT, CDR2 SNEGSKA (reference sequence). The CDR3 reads CSAGGAGNQETQYF. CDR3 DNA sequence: TGCAGTGCCGGGGGGGCGGGGAATCAAGAGACCCAGTACTTC.

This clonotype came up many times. The CDR3 nucleotides are TGCGCCAGCAGTGGTGGTTCTGGCCAAGAGACCCAGTACTTC. Translation gives CASSGGSGQETQYF. V and J are TRBV10-2 and TRBJ2-5; no firm D call. With 4 bases removed from V and 1 base from J, the gap between germline ends came to 10 bases. The length of the CDR3 is 14 residues. Germline loops: CDR1 WSHSY, CDR2 SAAADI.

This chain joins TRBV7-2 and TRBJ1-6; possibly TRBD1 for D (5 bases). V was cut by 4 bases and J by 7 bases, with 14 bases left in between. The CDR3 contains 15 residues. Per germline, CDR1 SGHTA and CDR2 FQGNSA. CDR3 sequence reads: CASSSYLRGNSPLHF. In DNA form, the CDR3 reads TGTGCCAGCAGCTCCTATTTAAGGGGAAATTCACCCCTCCACTTT.

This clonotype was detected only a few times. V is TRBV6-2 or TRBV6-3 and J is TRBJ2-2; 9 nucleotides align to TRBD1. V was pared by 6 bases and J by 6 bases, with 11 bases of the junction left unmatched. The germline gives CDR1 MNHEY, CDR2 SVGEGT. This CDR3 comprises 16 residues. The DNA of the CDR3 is TGTGCCAGCAGCGACCCGGGACAGGGTAAAGCCGGGGAGCTGTTTTTT. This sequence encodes CASSDPGQGKAGELFF.

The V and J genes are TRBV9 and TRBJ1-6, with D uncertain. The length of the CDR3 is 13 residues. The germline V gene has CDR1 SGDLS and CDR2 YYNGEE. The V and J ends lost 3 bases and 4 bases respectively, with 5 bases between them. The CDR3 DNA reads TGTGCCAGCAGCGAACGTTATAATTCACCCCTCCACTTT. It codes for CASSERYNSPLHF.

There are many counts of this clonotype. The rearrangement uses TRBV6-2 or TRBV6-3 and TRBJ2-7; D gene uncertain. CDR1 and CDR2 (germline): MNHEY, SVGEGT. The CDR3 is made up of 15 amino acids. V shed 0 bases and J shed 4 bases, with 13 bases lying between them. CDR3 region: CASSYSSSSKYEQYF. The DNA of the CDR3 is TGTGCCAGCAGTTACTCGTCAAGCAGCAAGTACGAGCAGTACTTC.